Shown below are 10 T cell receptor beta chains from a single sample sequenced in a study of Tregs in tolerant kidney transplant recipients. Assay: immunoSEQ multiplex PCR; the TCRdb copy retains only in-frame clones and omits some. Of tens of thousands of clones in the sample, roughly 93% were seen once. Mixed chimerism was transient after nonmyeloablative marrow transplants from related graft donors. This specimen was CD4+ T cells from blood (PBMCs), taken 12 months after the transplant. These receptors originate from a human patient who received a combined kidney and bone marrow transplant. The graft donor may be the source of some T cells.

The chain combines TRBV29-1 with TRBJ2-1, with 7 nucleotides matching TRBD2. The CDR3 has 13 amino acids. The germline V gene has CDR1 SQVTM and CDR2 ANQGSEA. The trim removed 8 bases at V and 8 bases at J, leaving 12 bases unmatched. CDR3 in amino acids: CSHGVAGRDEQFF. The CDR3, as DNA: TGCAGCCACGGGGTGGCGGGGAGGGATGAGCAGTTCTTC.

V and J are TRBV19 and TRBJ2-7; 12 bases align to TRBD1. CDR3 size: 14 residues. Trimming took 6 bases from V and 5 from J; bases not matched to a gene: 5. Germline V gene lookup returns CDR1 LNHDA and CDR2 SQIVND (reference sequence). The CDR3 bases are TGTGCCAGTAGGACCGGGACAGGGGGCAACGAGCAGTACTTC. It is translated as CASRTGTGGNEQYF.

V and J are TRBV5-6 and TRBJ2-6; D possibly corresponds to TRBD2 (6 bases). CDR1 and CDR2 (germline): SGHDT, YYEEEE. The CDR3 has 17 amino acids. Trimming removed 0 bases at V and 1 base at J, with 11 bases between. The CDR3 nucleotides are TGTGCCAGCAGCTTGGAGGGGAGGTGGTCTGGGGCCAACGTCCTGACTTTC. Encoded protein: CASSLEGRWSGANVLTF.

CDR3 loop: CASSYGPHSEDTQYF. The CDR3, as DNA: TGTGCCAGCAGTTACGGACCCCATAGCGAGGATACGCAGTATTTT. The chain links TRBV6-5 to TRBJ2-3, with D perhaps matching TRBD2 (5 bases). Trimming removed 2 bases from V and 6 bases from J, with 15 bases in between. CDR3 length equals 15 residues. CDR1 MNHEY and CDR2 SVGAGI come from the germline V gene.

The chain is built from TRBV5-1 and TRBJ2-1, with 13 nucleotides matching TRBD2. The CDR3 runs 14 residues. J gave up 6 bases and V 5 bases, and 2 bases lay outside the gene matches. Germline values: CDR1 SGHRS, CDR2 YFSETQ. The CDR3 coding sequence is TGCGCCAGCAGAGGGACTAGCGGGATCAATGAGCAGTTCTTC. Protein: CASRGTSGINEQFF.

J is TRBJ2-7 and V is TRBV30; 10 nucleotides match TRBD1. Germline V gene sequence: CDR1 GTSNPN, CDR2 SVGIG (reference sequence). J was trimmed by 4 bases and V by 6 bases; bases with no gene match: 3. The CDR3 spans 12 residues. The CDR3 DNA reads TGTGCCTGCGACAGGGGGCGATACGAGCAGTACTTC. This gives the protein CACDRGRYEQYF.

CDR3 sequence (DNA): TGTGCCAGCAGCGGACGGGAGGGAGAGGAGACCCAGTACTTC. Encoded protein: CASSGREGEETQYF. The genes are TRBV9 and TRBJ2-5; 8 bases fit TRBD2. Looked up from germline, CDR1 is SGDLS and CDR2 is YYNGEE. J lost 5 bases, V lost 3 bases, and 6 bases had no gene match. The CDR3 spans 14 residues.

The chain has TRBV7-2 and TRBJ2-7, with 12 bases aligning to TRBD2. Per germline, CDR1 SGHTA and CDR2 FQGNSA. V lost 4 bases and J lost 2; bases outside the gene matches: 6. The CDR3 spans 16 residues. DNA for the CDR3: TGTGCCAGCAGCTCCGGACTAGCGGGAATAACCTACGAGCAGTACTTC. It codes for CASSSGLAGITYEQYF.

This chain connects TRBV6-1 to TRBJ2-7; 10 bases fit TRBD1. The CDR3 spans 14 residues. V trimming: 5 bases; J trimming: 5 bases; junction bases outside the gene matches: 6. Germline V CDR1 and CDR2: MNHNS, SASEGT. CDR3 DNA: TGTGCCAGCAGTACGGGACAGGGGTTCGACGAGCAGTACTTC. Residues: CASSTGQGFDEQYF.

The V gene is TRBV7-2, the J gene TRBJ2-7; 7 bases line up with TRBD1. CDR1 SGHTA and CDR2 FQGNSA come from the germline V gene. The V and J ends lost 7 bases and 3 bases, in that order; junction bases with no gene match: 12. CDR3 length: 15 residues. The CDR3 DNA follows: TGTGCCAGCACCAAAACCGGGACAGATATCTACGAGCAGTACTTC. Translating gives CASTKTGTDIYEQYF.